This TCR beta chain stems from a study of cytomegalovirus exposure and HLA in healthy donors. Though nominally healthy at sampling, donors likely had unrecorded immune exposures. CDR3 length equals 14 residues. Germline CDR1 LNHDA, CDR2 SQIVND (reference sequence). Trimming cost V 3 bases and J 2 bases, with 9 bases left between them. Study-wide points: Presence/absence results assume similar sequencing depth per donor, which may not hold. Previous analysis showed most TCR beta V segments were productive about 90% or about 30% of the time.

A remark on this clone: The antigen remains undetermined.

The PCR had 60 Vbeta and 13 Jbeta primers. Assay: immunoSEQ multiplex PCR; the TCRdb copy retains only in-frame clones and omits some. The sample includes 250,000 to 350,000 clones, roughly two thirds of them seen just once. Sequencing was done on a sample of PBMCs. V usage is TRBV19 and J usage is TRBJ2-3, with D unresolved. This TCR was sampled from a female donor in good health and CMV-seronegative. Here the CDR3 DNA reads TGTGCCAGTAGTATGTCGCACTTCACAGATACGCAGTATTTT. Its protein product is CASSMSHFTDTQYF.